The 21 T cell receptor beta chains reported below all come from one sample, sequenced in a study of regulatory T cells in long-lasting Graves disease. The sample's time point: newly diagnosed GD, antithyroid drugs for less than 3 months. PBMC RNA was the source of the TCR library. The authors built TCR beta libraries using iRepertoire HTBI primers and Arm-PCR of CDR3 regions. TCRdb re-called the multiplex PCR reads with MiXCR, one entry per CDR3 protein. The table records 420,000 or so distinct CDR3 sequences, about 15% of them present only once. The sample was also reused in another study, on T cells in Graves' hyperthyroidism and ophthalmopathy.

Material: peripheral blood mononuclear cells (PBMCs), obtained at new diagnosis, from a patient treated with antithyroid drugs. The receptors come from a woman aged 18-35 years with Graves disease.

V and J are TRBV5-4 and TRBJ2-1; D possibly corresponds to TRBD2 (7 bases). The V gene lost 4 bases and the J gene lost 1 base, with 12 bases spanning the gap. Germline values: CDR1 SGHNT, CDR2 YYREEE (reference sequence). CDR3 length equals 15 residues. The CDR3 loop is CASSGGGGSYNEQFF. The CDR3 bases are TGTGCCAGCAGCGGCGGGGGCGGGTCCTACAATGAGCAGTTCTTC.

This clonotype appeared many times. The gene calls are TRBV7-8 and TRBJ1-1; the D is unclear. V dropped 1 base and J dropped 0 bases, with 12 bases sitting between them. The germline gives CDR1 SGHVS, CDR2 FQNEAQ. The CDR3 is made up of 16 amino acids. As DNA, the CDR3 is TGTGCCAGCAGCTTAGTTAGTTTGGCCTTGAACACTGAAGCTTTCTTT. It is translated as CASSLVSLALNTEAFF.

This clonotype has only a few counts. The CDR3 nucleotides are TGTGCCAGCTCACCACGTGACAGCCTAGCCAAAAACATTCAGTACTTC. Translated, it gives CASSPRDSLAKNIQYF. This chain connects TRBV18 to TRBJ2-4; D is possibly TRBD1 (5 bases). V shed 1 base and J shed 0 bases, with 10 bases lying between them. The CDR3 runs to 16 residues. Germline CDR1 KGHSH, CDR2 LQKENI.

This clonotype was observed many times. The V and J genes are TRBV6-1 and TRBJ1-1; D is uncertain. The germline gives CDR1 MNHNS, CDR2 SASEGT. Trimming took off 7 bases at V and 4 bases at J, with 13 bases between the two ends. There are 13 residues in the CDR3. The CDR3 protein is CASNRPQSTEAFF. The CDR3 nucleotides read TGTGCCAGCAATAGACCCCAGAGCACTGAAGCTTTCTTT.

This clonotype was counted at least ten times. The rearrangement uses TRBV30 and TRBJ2-2, with 7 nucleotides matching TRBD2. The CDR3 runs 13 residues. Germline V lookup: CDR1 GTSNPN, CDR2 SVGIG (reference sequence). V shed 5 bases, J shed 4 bases, and the junction held 4 bases outside the gene matches. Here the CDR3 reads CAWGLGITGELFF. CDR3 nucleotides: TGTGCCTGGGGACTAGGGATCACCGGGGAGCTGTTTTTT.

There are a few counts of this clonotype. V is TRBV3-1 and J is TRBJ1-1, with D unresolved. The germline V gene encodes CDR1 LGHDT and CDR2 YNNKEL (reference sequence). Between the trimmed V and J ends, which lost 0 bases and 1 base, there was a span of 12 bases. The CDR3 sequence is 16 residues long. Here the CDR3 reads CASSQESFGKNTEAFF. CDR3 DNA sequence: TGTGCCAGCAGCCAAGAGAGCTTTGGGAAGAACACTGAAGCTTTCTTT.

This clonotype was seen ten or more times. The chain links TRBV5-1 to TRBJ2-1; 7 bases are a match to TRBD2. This CDR3 is built from 15 residues. J gave up 8 bases and V 0 bases, and 8 bases lay outside the gene matches. In germline, CDR1 is SGHRS, CDR2 YFSETQ. The CDR3 DNA follows: TGCGCCAGCAGCTTGGCCCCGGGAGGTAGGGATGAGCAGTTCTTC. Its translation: CASSLAPGGRDEQFF.

The sample holds a few counts of this clonotype. One base away lies a much larger clone, so this may be a sequencing read error. J is TRBJ2-1 and V is TRBV28; TRBD2 agrees at 15 bases. This CDR3 region has 17 residues. The germline gives CDR1 MDHEN, CDR2 SYDVKM. CDR3 region: CANSLVPGLAGGNEQFF. DNA for the CDR3: TGTGCCAACAGTTTAGTGCCGGGACTAGCGGGAGGCAATGAGCAGTTCTTC. Drawing the rest from reference TRBV28 and TRBJ2-1, the complete variable domain is DVKVTQSSRYLVKRTGEKVFLECVQDMDHENMFWYRQDPGLGLRLIYFSYDVKMKEKGDIPEGYSVSREKKERFSLILESASTNQTSMYLCANSLVPGLAGGNEQFFGPGTRLTVL.

Ten or more counts support this clonotype. The chain carries TRBV20-1 and TRBJ2-1, with D possibly being TRBD1 (6 bases). The CDR3 covers 13 residues. V was pared by 5 bases and J by 5 bases, with 13 bases between. In germline, CDR1 is DFQATT, CDR2 SNEGSKA (reference sequence). The chain's CDR3 is CSALMGTNNEQFF. The CDR3 DNA is TGCAGTGCTCTCATGGGGACAAACAATGAGCAGTTCTTC.

The chain recombines TRBV18 with TRBJ2-2; possibly TRBD2 for D (5 bases). The CDR3 length is 17 residues. Trimming stripped 2 bases from V and 1 base from J, with 14 bases between. Germline-derived CDR1 and CDR2 are KGHSH and LQKENI. DNA for the CDR3: TGTGCCAGCTCACCATTTCCTTTCGGGGTGAACACCGGGGAGCTGTTTTTT. Amino acid sequence: CASSPFPFGVNTGELFF.

This clonotype was found a few times. This chain joins TRBV7-9 and TRBJ1-1; a possible D gene is TRBD1 (6 bases). CDR3 length equals 13 residues. Trimming pared 5 bases from V and 11 bases from J, leaving 18 bases between. Per germline, CDR1 SEHNR and CDR2 FQNEAQ (reference sequence). Here the CDR3 DNA reads TGTGCCAGCAGCCCCCGGACAGACCCTGGGGCTTTCTTT. Its protein is CASSPRTDPGAFF.

This clonotype was seen repeatedly, ten times or more. CDR3 in amino acids: CASSPGLEDNEQFF. CDR3 DNA: TGTGCCAGCAGCCCCGGACTAGAAGACAATGAGCAGTTCTTC. The chain has TRBV5-5 and TRBJ2-1; 7 nucleotides align to TRBD2. Per germline, CDR1 SGHKS and CDR2 YYEKEE (reference sequence). This CDR3 is 14 amino acids long. Germline trimming cut 4 bases from V and 5 bases from J; bases unmatched to any gene: 6.

This clonotype was seen ten or more times. The genes are TRBV11-1 and TRBJ2-1, with D tentatively TRBD2 (6 bases). The CDR3 runs to 13 residues. Germline CDR1 is SGHAT and CDR2 is FQDESV (reference sequence). The V end lost 4 bases, the J end lost 4 bases, and 8 bases lay between the germline ends. The CDR3 region is CASSSGTYNEQFF. The CDR3 DNA is TGTGCCAGCAGCTCTGGGACTTACAATGAGCAGTTCTTC.

This clonotype showed up many times. This chain links TRBV20-1 with TRBJ2-7, with D possibly TRBD1 on 5 matching bases. The CDR3 sequence is 12 residues long. V lost 1 base, J lost 2 bases, and 6 bases lay in between. Germline V gives CDR1 DFQATT, CDR2 SNEGSKA (reference sequence). The CDR3 here is CSARGGTYEQYF. As DNA, the CDR3 is TGCAGTGCTAGAGGGGGCACCTACGAGCAGTACTTC.

The chain links TRBV7-6 to TRBJ2-7; the match to TRBD1 covers 7 bases. With V trimmed by 8 bases and J by 6 bases, 13 bases remained unmatched. CDR1 is SGHVS, CDR2 FNYEAQ, per germline. This CDR3 has 14 residues. The CDR3 DNA follows: TGTGCCAGCGGGCGGCGACAGGGATGGGGCGAGCAGTACTTC. Translation gives CASGRRQGWGEQYF.

This clonotype was recorded at least ten times. The rearrangement joins TRBV7-4 to TRBJ1-5; TRBD1 might be the D (6 bases). Germline V gene lookup returns CDR1 SGHVT and CDR2 SQSDAQ. Trimming removed 8 bases at V and 0 bases at J, with 14 bases between. This CDR3 has 15 amino acids. As DNA, the CDR3 is TGTGCCAGCGGACCCCCAGGGGATAGCAATCAGCCCCAGCATTTT. It specifies CASGPPGDSNQPQHF.

A few counts support this clonotype. V and J are TRBV20-1 and TRBJ2-7; 7 bases align to TRBD2. The CDR3 runs to 16 residues. J gave up 0 bases and V 3 bases, and 11 bases lay outside the gene matches. CDR1 and CDR2 from the germline V gene are DFQATT and SNEGSKA (reference sequence). CDR3 region: CSASGIATSTSYEQYF. In DNA form, the CDR3 reads TGCAGTGCTAGTGGGATAGCGACTAGCACCTCCTACGAGCAGTACTTC.

The gene calls are TRBV30 and TRBJ2-7; no clear D gene. This CDR3 region has 12 residues. V was clipped by 0 bases and J by 4 bases, with 7 bases between them. In germline, CDR1 is GTSNPN, CDR2 SVGIG (reference sequence). The CDR3 region has the DNA TGTGCCTGGAGTGTACGTGCGTACGAGCAGTACTTC. This codes for CAWSVRAYEQYF.

The sample holds many counts of this clonotype. CDR3 in amino acids: CASTIGVGPYEQYF. In DNA, the CDR3 is TGTGCCAGCACCATCGGGGTCGGCCCCTACGAGCAGTACTTC. The rearrangement uses TRBV28 and TRBJ2-7; D is perhaps TRBD2 (5 bases). CDR3 length: 14 residues. V lost 7 bases to trimming and J lost 2 bases, with 15 bases between them. The V gene's germline CDR1 is MDHEN and CDR2 SYDVKM.

This clonotype was observed many times. The V call is TRBV12-3 or TRBV12-4, the J call TRBJ2-7; D may be TRBD1 (5 bases). The CDR3 has 17 residues. Trimming took off 5 bases at V and 1 base at J, with 21 bases between the two ends. CDR3 region: CASSIMMTDARSYEQYF. The CDR3 DNA follows: TGTGCCAGCAGTATAATGATGACAGACGCGAGGTCCTACGAGCAGTACTTC.

This clonotype was observed a handful of times. The chain employs TRBV5-1 and TRBJ2-1; 7 bases fit TRBD1. Losses at the gene ends were 3 bases for V and 5 bases for J; bases not matched to a gene: 8. The germline V gene encodes CDR1 SGHRS and CDR2 YFSETQ. CDR3 length equals 15 residues. The CDR3 DNA is TGCGCCAGCAGCTACGGGACAGACCTTAACAATGAGCAGTTCTTC. Amino acid sequence: CASSYGTDLNNEQFF.